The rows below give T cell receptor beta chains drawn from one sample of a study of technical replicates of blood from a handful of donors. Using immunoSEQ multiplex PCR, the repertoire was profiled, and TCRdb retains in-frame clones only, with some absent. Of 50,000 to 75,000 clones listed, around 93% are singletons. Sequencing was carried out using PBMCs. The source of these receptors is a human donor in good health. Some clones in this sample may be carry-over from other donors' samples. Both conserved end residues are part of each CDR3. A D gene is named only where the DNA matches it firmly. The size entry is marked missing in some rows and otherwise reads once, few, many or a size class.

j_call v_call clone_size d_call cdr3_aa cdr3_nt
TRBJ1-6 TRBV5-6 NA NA CASSSMTASSYNSPLHF TGTGCCAGCAGCTCTATGACGGCTAGCTCCTATAATTCACCCCTCCACTTT
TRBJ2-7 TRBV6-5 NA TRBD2 CASSSESGSRKQYF TGTGCCAGCAGTTCCGAAAGCGGGAGTAGGAAGCAGTACTTC
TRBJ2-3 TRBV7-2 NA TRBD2 CASSLGLGLEAQYF TGTGCCAGCAGCTTAGGTTTGGGACTAGAGGCGCAGTATTTT
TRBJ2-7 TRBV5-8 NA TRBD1 CASSFSGGGYEQYF TGTGCCAGCAGCTTTTCAGGGGGTGGTTACGAGCAGTACTTC
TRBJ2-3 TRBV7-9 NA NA CASSSGTGKFADTQYF TGTGCCAGCAGCTCAGGGACTGGGAAATTCGCAGATACGCAGTATTTT
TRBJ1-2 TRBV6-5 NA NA CASRLRNTIFGGYTF TGTGCCAGCAGGTTAAGGAACACAATTTTCGGGGGCTACACCTTC
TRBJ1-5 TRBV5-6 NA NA CASSLDPSQPQHF TGTGCCAGCAGCTTGGACCCGAGTCAGCCCCAGCATTTT
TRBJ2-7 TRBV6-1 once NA CASRATGQSEQYF TGTGCCAGCAGGGCCACGGGACAATCAGAGCAGTACTTC
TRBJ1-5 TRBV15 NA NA CATSRDQGNNQPQHF TGTGCCACCAGCAGAGACCAGGGGAACAATCAGCCCCAGCATTTT
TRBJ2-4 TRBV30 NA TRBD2 CAWMRGGLAGSGAKNIQYF TGTGCCTGGATGCGGGGAGGGCTAGCGGGAAGCGGGGCCAAAAACATTCAGTACTTC
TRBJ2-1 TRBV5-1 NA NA CASSRTSSSYNEQFF TGCGCCAGCAGCCGGACTTCCAGCTCCTACAATGAGCAGTTCTTC
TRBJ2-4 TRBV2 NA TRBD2 CASSGWEGKNIQYF TGTGCCAGCAGTGGGTGGGAGGGCAAAAACATTCAGTACTTC
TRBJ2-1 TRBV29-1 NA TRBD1 CSAGTGGFNEQFF TGCAGCGCCGGGACAGGGGGCTTCAATGAGCAGTTCTTC
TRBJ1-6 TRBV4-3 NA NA CASSQVISQDGYNSPLHF TGCGCCAGCAGCCAAGTTATATCACAGGACGGCTATAATTCACCCCTCCACTTT
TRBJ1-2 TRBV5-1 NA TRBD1 CASSPQTGGGYGYTF TGCGCCAGCAGCCCCCAGACAGGGGGCGGCTATGGCTACACCTTC
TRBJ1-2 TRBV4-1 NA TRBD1 CASSQDLDRLYGYTF TGCGCCAGCAGCCAAGATCTGGACAGGCTCTATGGCTACACCTTC
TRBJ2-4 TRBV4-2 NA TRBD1 CASSQDSRTGDNIQYF TGTGCCAGCAGCCAAGATTCGAGGACAGGGGATAACATTCAGTACTTC
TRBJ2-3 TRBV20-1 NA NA CSATITDTQYF TGCAGTGCTACCATCACAGATACGCAGTATTTT
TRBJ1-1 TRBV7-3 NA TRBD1 CASSLTGTGAEAFF TGTGCCAGCAGCTTAACCGGGACAGGGGCAGAAGCTTTCTTT
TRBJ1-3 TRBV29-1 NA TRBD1 CSVPGQGTGNTIYF TGCAGCGTTCCTGGACAGGGGACTGGAAACACCATATATTTT
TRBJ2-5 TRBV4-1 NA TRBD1 CASSRTPQGAGETQYF TGCGCCAGCAGCCGTACCCCACAGGGGGCCGGGGAGACCCAGTACTTC
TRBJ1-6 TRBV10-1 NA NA CASSESRTASPLHF TGCGCCAGCAGTGAGTCGAGGACAGCTTCGCCCCTCCACTTT
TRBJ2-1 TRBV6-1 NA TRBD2 CASSEGGTSGYNEQFF TGTGCCAGCAGTGAAGGAGGGACTAGCGGTTACAATGAGCAGTTCTTC
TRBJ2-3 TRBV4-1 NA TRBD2 CASSPPLAGGTDTQYF TGCGCCAGCAGCCCCCCACTAGCGGGAGGAACAGATACGCAGTATTTT
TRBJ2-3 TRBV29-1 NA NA CSAGNNTWGPDTQYF TGCAGCGCTGGGAACAACACCTGGGGCCCAGATACGCAGTATTTT
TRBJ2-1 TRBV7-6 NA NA CASSHTSLGRIINEQFF TGTGCCAGCAGCCATACGTCGTTAGGGAGGATAATCAATGAGCAGTTCTTC
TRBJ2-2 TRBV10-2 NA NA CASKDSTSFDTGELFF TGCGCCAGCAAGGACAGTACTAGTTTCGACACCGGGGAGCTGTTTTTT
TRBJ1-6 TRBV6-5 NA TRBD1 CASTPGQFIEEPLHF TGTGCCAGCACCCCGGGACAGTTTATTGAAGAACCCCTCCACTTT
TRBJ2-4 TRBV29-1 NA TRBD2 CSVEDGGLGDDIQYF TGCAGCGTTGAAGATGGGGGACTAGGGGATGACATTCAGTACTTC
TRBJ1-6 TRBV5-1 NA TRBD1 CASSHRQGTGSSSYNSPLHF TGCGCCAGCAGCCACCGACAGGGGACAGGATCGAGCTCCTATAATTCACCCCTCCACTTT
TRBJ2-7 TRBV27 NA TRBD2 CASSPLGSGSYEQYF TGTGCCAGCAGTCCCCTTGGTAGCGGGAGCTACGAGCAGTACTTC
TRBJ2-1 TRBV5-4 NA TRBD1 CASSPGGQGRNEQFF TGTGCCAGCAGCCCTGGGGGACAGGGAAGGAATGAGCAGTTCTTC
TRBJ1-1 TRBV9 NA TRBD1 CASSKNRDRNTEAFF TGTGCCAGCAGCAAAAACCGGGACAGGAACACTGAAGCTTTCTTT
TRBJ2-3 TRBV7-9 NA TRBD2 CASSPRLTSETTDTQYF TGTGCCAGCAGCCCGAGGCTGACTAGCGAGACTACAGATACGCAGTATTTT
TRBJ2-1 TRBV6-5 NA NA CASSYSGANRGQFF TGTGCCAGCAGTTACTCGGGGGCCAACCGGGGGCAGTTCTTC
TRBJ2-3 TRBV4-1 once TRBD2 CASSQVLAAFTDTQYF TGCGCCAGCAGCCAAGTACTAGCGGCTTTCACAGATACGCAGTATTTT
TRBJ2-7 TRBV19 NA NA CASGHFNSYEQYF TGTGCCAGTGGCCATTTTAACTCCTACGAGCAGTACTTC
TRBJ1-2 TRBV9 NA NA CASSVEAEVTF TGTGCCAGCAGCGTAGAGGCGGAGGTAACCTTC
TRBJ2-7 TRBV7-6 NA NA CASRPQTGNYEQYF TGTGCCAGCAGACCCCAGACAGGAAACTACGAGCAGTACTTC
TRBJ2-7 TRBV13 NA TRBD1 CASSLEGQDPSYEQYF TGTGCCAGCAGCTTAGAGGGACAGGACCCCTCCTACGAGCAGTACTTC
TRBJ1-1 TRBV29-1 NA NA CSVERIEAFF TGCAGCGTGGAGAGGATTGAAGCTTTCTTT
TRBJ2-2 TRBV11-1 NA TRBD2 CASSLRTSGNTGELFF TGTGCCAGCAGCTTGAGGACTAGCGGTAACACCGGGGAGCTGTTTTTT
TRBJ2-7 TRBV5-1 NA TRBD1 CASSSPDDRGRSYEQYF TGCGCCAGCAGCTCGCCCGACGACAGGGGGCGCTCCTACGAGCAGTACTTC
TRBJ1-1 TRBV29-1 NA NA CSVSQGFNTEAFF TGCAGCGTTTCACAGGGATTCAACACTGAAGCTTTCTTT
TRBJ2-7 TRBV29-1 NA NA CSVEKQGFYEQYF TGCAGCGTTGAAAAACAGGGATTCTACGAGCAGTACTTC
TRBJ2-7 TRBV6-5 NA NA CATTPASSNEQYF TGTGCCACCACGCCCGCTAGCTCAAACGAGCAGTACTTC
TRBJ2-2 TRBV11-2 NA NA CASSSIRRQENTGELFF TGTGCCAGCAGCTCAATTAGACGGCAGGAGAACACCGGGGAGCTGTTTTTT
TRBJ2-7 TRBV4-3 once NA CAPWTVGYEQYF TGCGCCCCTTGGACTGTCGGGTACGAGCAGTACTTC
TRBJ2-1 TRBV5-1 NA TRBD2 CASSFSGVGGEQFF TGCGCCAGCAGCTTTAGCGGGGTAGGTGGTGAGCAGTTCTTC